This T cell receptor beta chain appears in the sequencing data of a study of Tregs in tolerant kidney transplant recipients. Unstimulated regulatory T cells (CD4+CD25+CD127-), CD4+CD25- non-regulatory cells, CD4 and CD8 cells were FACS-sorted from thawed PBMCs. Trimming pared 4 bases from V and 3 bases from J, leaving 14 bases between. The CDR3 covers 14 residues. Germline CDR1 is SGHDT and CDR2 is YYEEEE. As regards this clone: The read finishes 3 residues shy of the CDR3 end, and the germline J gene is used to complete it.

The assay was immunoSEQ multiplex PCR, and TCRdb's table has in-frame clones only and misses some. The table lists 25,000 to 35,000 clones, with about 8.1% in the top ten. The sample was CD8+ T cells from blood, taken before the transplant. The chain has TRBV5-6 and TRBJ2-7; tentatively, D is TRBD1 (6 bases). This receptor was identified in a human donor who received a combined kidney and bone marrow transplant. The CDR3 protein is CASSVVGAFYEQYF. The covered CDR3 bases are TGTGCCAGCAGCGTGGTGGGGGCGTTCTACGAG. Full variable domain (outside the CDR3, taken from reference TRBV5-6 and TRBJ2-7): DAGVTQSPTHLIKTRGQQVTLRCSPKSGHDTVSWYQQALGQGPQFIFQYYEEEERQRGNFPDRFSGHQFPNYSSELNVNALLLGDSALYLCASSVVGAFYEQYFGPGTRLTVT.